A selection of T cell receptor beta chains follows, all from one sample in a study of T cells in Graves' hyperthyroidism and ophthalmopathy. One entry per CDR3 protein results from TCRdb running MiXCR on the multiplex PCR reads. The sample has about 690,000 distinct CDR3 sequences, approximately 15% seen once. The sequenced sample was blood. The receptors stem from a man over 45 with Graves' hyperthyroidism. CDR3s include the opening cysteine and the closing phenylalanine or tryptophan. Fields, in order: CDR3 protein, CDR3 DNA, V gene, D gene, CDR3 length, clone size, J gene. The D gene is left open where the match is weak. The size entry is marked missing in some rows and otherwise reads once, few, many or a size class.

CDR3aa: CASSLNLSFKTQYF
CDR3nt: TGTGCCAGCAGTTTGAACCTCAGCTTTAAGACCCAGTACTTC
v_gene: TRBV12-3/TRBV12-4
d_gene: -
len: 14
abundance: many
j_gene: TRBJ2-5

CDR3aa: CASSSWTGDSYEQYF
CDR3nt: TGTGCCAGTAGTTCCTGGACAGGGGATTCCTACGAGCAGTACTTC
v_gene: TRBV19
d_gene: TRBD1
len: 15
abundance: few
j_gene: TRBJ2-7

CDR3aa: CASSQLLMGGEEQYF
CDR3nt: TGCGCCAGCAGCCAATTGTTGATGGGTGGGGAAGAGCAGTACTTC
v_gene: TRBV4-1
d_gene: -
len: 15
abundance: few
j_gene: TRBJ2-7

CDR3aa: CASSFWGQISNQPQHF
CDR3nt: TGTGCCAGCAGTTTCTGGGGACAGATTAGCAATCAGCCCCAGCATTTT
v_gene: TRBV27
d_gene: TRBD1
len: 16
abundance: many
j_gene: TRBJ1-5

CDR3aa: CASSLRDTNTDTQYF
CDR3nt: TGTGCCAGCAGTTTACGGGACACCAACACAGATACGCAGTATTTT
v_gene: TRBV27
d_gene: -
len: 15
abundance: -
j_gene: TRBJ2-3

CDR3aa: CASTLGTTPLNEQFF
CDR3nt: TGTGCCAGCACCTTAGGGACTACCCCGCTCAATGAGCAGTTCTTC
v_gene: TRBV5-8
d_gene: TRBD2
len: 15
abundance: -
j_gene: TRBJ2-1

CDR3aa: CASSLEAGTSGIYEQYF
CDR3nt: TGCGCCAGCAGCCTAGAAGCCGGGACTAGCGGGATTTACGAGCAGTACTTC
v_gene: TRBV5-1
d_gene: TRBD2
len: 17
abundance: -
j_gene: TRBJ2-7

CDR3aa: CASRSDSNEQFF
CDR3nt: TGTGCCAGCAGATCGGACAGCAATGAGCAGTTCTTC
v_gene: TRBV2
d_gene: -
len: 12
abundance: few
j_gene: TRBJ2-1

CDR3aa: CASSGHRAGVMNEQFF
CDR3nt: TGTGCCAGCAGTGGGCATCGAGCGGGAGTAATGAATGAGCAGTTCTTC
v_gene: TRBV28
d_gene: TRBD2
len: 16
abundance: -
j_gene: TRBJ2-1

CDR3aa: CSASQRRGQEVYNEQFF
CDR3nt: TGCAGTGCCTCCCAGAGACGTGGACAGGAGGTCTACAATGAGCAGTTCTTC
v_gene: TRBV20-1
d_gene: TRBD1
len: 17
abundance: -
j_gene: TRBJ2-1

CDR3aa: CASSYDGTGRVTFF
CDR3nt: TGTGCCAGCAGTTACGACGGGACAGGGAGAGTAACTTTCTTT
v_gene: TRBV6-5
d_gene: TRBD1
len: 14
abundance: few
j_gene: TRBJ1-1

CDR3aa: CASSVIVGDNADTQYF
CDR3nt: TGTGCCAGTAGTGTTATTGTGGGAGATAACGCAGATACGCAGTATTTT
v_gene: TRBV19
d_gene: -
len: 16
abundance: -
j_gene: TRBJ2-3

CDR3aa: CASSSRDGREGYTF
CDR3nt: TGTGCCAGCAGTTCCCGGGACGGCCGAGAAGGCTACACCTTC
v_gene: TRBV28
d_gene: -
len: 14
abundance: few
j_gene: TRBJ1-2

CDR3aa: CASGLAKSGTDKIYSNQPQHF
CDR3nt: TGTGCTAGTGGTTTGGCGAAATCCGGGACAGACAAGATTTATAGCAATCAGCCCCAGCATTTT
v_gene: TRBV12-5
d_gene: TRBD1
len: 21
abundance: -
j_gene: TRBJ1-5

CDR3aa: CASSGTGTELVDEQFF
CDR3nt: TGTGCCAGCAGCGGAACCGGGACTGAGCTAGTTGATGAGCAGTTCTTC
v_gene: TRBV7-9
d_gene: -
len: 16
abundance: -
j_gene: TRBJ2-1

CDR3aa: CASSPVGTRNTGELFF
CDR3nt: TGCGCCAGCAGCCCCGTCGGGACAAGAAACACCGGGGAGCTGTTTTTT
v_gene: TRBV5-1
d_gene: -
len: 16
abundance: few
j_gene: TRBJ2-2

CDR3aa: CASSLGGALTDTQYF
CDR3nt: TGTGCCAGCAGTTTAGGGGGGGCCCTCACAGATACGCAGTATTTT
v_gene: TRBV28
d_gene: -
len: 15
abundance: many
j_gene: TRBJ2-3

CDR3aa: CASIRGSRLAGGPHEQFF
CDR3nt: TGTGCCAGCATCCGCGGATCACGACTAGCGGGAGGGCCGCATGAGCAGTTCTTC
v_gene: TRBV6-1
d_gene: TRBD2
len: 18
abundance: many
j_gene: TRBJ2-1

CDR3aa: CAITETTGGPNTGELFF
CDR3nt: TGTGCCATCACTGAGACTACAGGGGGACCCAACACCGGGGAGCTGTTTTTT
v_gene: TRBV10-3
d_gene: TRBD1
len: 17
abundance: many
j_gene: TRBJ2-2

CDR3aa: CASSPSPYSSGRGKNEQFF
CDR3nt: TGTGCCAGCAGCCCTTCCCCTTATTCTAGCGGGAGGGGGAAGAATGAGCAGTTCTTC
v_gene: TRBV7-3
d_gene: TRBD2
len: 19
abundance: many
j_gene: TRBJ2-1

CDR3aa: CASSPDLAGVRETQYF
CDR3nt: TGTGCCAGTAGTCCGGATCTAGCGGGAGTGCGGGAGACCCAGTACTTC
v_gene: TRBV19
d_gene: TRBD2
len: 16
abundance: -
j_gene: TRBJ2-5

CDR3aa: CASSLAEHNYGYTF
CDR3nt: TGTGCCAGCAGTTTGGCAGAGCATAACTATGGCTACACCTTC
v_gene: TRBV27
d_gene: -
len: 14
abundance: many
j_gene: TRBJ1-2

CDR3aa: CSVEQSGRVYEQFF
CDR3nt: TGCAGCGTCGAGCAGAGCGGGAGAGTCTATGAGCAGTTCTTC
v_gene: TRBV29-1
d_gene: TRBD2
len: 14
abundance: -
j_gene: TRBJ2-1

CDR3aa: CATSDFDRSSYNEQFF
CDR3nt: TGTGCCACCAGTGATTTTGACAGAAGCTCCTACAATGAGCAGTTCTTC
v_gene: TRBV24-1
d_gene: -
len: 16
abundance: few
j_gene: TRBJ2-1

CDR3aa: CASSTAGTGSNEQYF
CDR3nt: TGTGCCAGCAGCACTGCTGGGACAGGGTCGAACGAGCAGTACTTC
v_gene: TRBV13
d_gene: TRBD1
len: 15
abundance: few
j_gene: TRBJ2-7

CDR3aa: CASSGPEGGELFF
CDR3nt: TGCGCCAGCAGCGGACCCGAAGGCGGGGAGCTGTTTTTT
v_gene: TRBV4-3
d_gene: -
len: 13
abundance: -
j_gene: TRBJ2-2

CDR3aa: CSISPDRAGEQYF
CDR3nt: TGTTCCATCAGTCCGGACAGGGCGGGCGAGCAGTACTTC
v_gene: TRBV10-3
d_gene: TRBD1
len: 13
abundance: -
j_gene: TRBJ2-7

CDR3aa: CASSQDGQGFTGELFF
CDR3nt: TGCGCCAGCAGCCAAGATGGGCAGGGGTTCACCGGGGAGCTGTTTTTT
v_gene: TRBV4-1
d_gene: -
len: 16
abundance: -
j_gene: TRBJ2-2

CDR3aa: CASSLPPSGSIHTQYF
CDR3nt: TGTGCCAGCAGCTTACCCCCTAGCGGGAGCATTCATACGCAGTATTTT
v_gene: TRBV7-3
d_gene: TRBD2
len: 16
abundance: many
j_gene: TRBJ2-3

CDR3aa: CSAHRASGRVPGELFF
CDR3nt: TGCAGTGCGCACCGCGCTAGCGGGAGGGTCCCCGGAGAGCTGTTTTTT
v_gene: TRBV20-1
d_gene: TRBD2
len: 16
abundance: many
j_gene: TRBJ2-2

CDR3aa: CASSQLGQGNEKLFF
CDR3nt: TGTGCCAGCAGCCAACTAGGACAGGGGAATGAAAAACTGTTTTTT
v_gene: TRBV3-1
d_gene: TRBD1
len: 15
abundance: many
j_gene: TRBJ1-4

CDR3aa: CASSYGRPLHF
CDR3nt: TGTGCCAGCAGTTACGGACGACCCCTCCACTTT
v_gene: TRBV6-2/TRBV6-3
d_gene: -
len: 11
abundance: many
j_gene: TRBJ1-6

CDR3aa: CASSSWTSGRVHEQYF
CDR3nt: TGTGCCAGCAGCTCATGGACTAGCGGGAGGGTCCACGAGCAGTACTTC
v_gene: TRBV5-8
d_gene: TRBD2
len: 16
abundance: few
j_gene: TRBJ2-7

CDR3aa: CATSDLRRGKTQYF
CDR3nt: TGTGCCACCAGTGATTTGAGGAGGGGGAAGACCCAGTACTTC
v_gene: TRBV24-1
d_gene: -
len: 14
abundance: many
j_gene: TRBJ2-5

CDR3aa: CASSYSTSGRTSTDTQYF
CDR3nt: TGTGCCAGCAGTTACTCGACTAGCGGGAGGACTAGCACAGATACGCAGTATTTT
v_gene: TRBV6-5
d_gene: TRBD2
len: 18
abundance: -
j_gene: TRBJ2-3

CDR3aa: CASSIEIWDSPLHF
CDR3nt: TGTGCCAGTAGTATAGAGATATGGGATTCACCCCTCCACTTT
v_gene: TRBV19
d_gene: -
len: 14
abundance: few
j_gene: TRBJ1-6

CDR3aa: CASHRDFISYNEQFF
CDR3nt: TGTGCCAGCCACCGGGACTTTATCTCCTACAATGAGCAGTTCTTC
v_gene: TRBV12-3/TRBV12-4
d_gene: -
len: 15
abundance: -
j_gene: TRBJ2-1

CDR3aa: CASTGRDRGKTGANVLTF
CDR3nt: TGTGCCAGCACCGGACGGGACAGGGGTAAGACCGGGGCCAACGTCCTGACTTTC
v_gene: TRBV6-2/TRBV6-3
d_gene: TRBD1
len: 18
abundance: few
j_gene: TRBJ2-6

CDR3aa: CASSPRGRDGYTF
CDR3nt: TGTGCCAGCTCACCACGGGGGCGCGATGGCTACACCTTC
v_gene: TRBV18
d_gene: -
len: 13
abundance: -
j_gene: TRBJ1-2

CDR3aa: CASSASYSGSGEQYF
CDR3nt: TGTGCCAGCAGCGCCTCCTATAGCGGGAGCGGCGAGCAGTACTTC
v_gene: TRBV6-1
d_gene: TRBD2
len: 15
abundance: -
j_gene: TRBJ2-7

CDR3aa: CSARRGSGRGETQYF
CDR3nt: TGCAGTGCTAGAAGGGGCAGCGGGAGGGGGGAGACCCAGTACTTC
v_gene: TRBV20-1
d_gene: TRBD2
len: 15
abundance: many
j_gene: TRBJ2-5

CDR3aa: CAIPTPGSGTDTQYF
CDR3nt: TGTGCCATTCCTACGCCGGGGAGCGGGACAGATACGCAGTATTTT
v_gene: TRBV2
d_gene: -
len: 15
abundance: -
j_gene: TRBJ2-3

CDR3aa: CASSPPLNEQYF
CDR3nt: TGTGCCAGCAGCCCTCCCCTTAACGAGCAGTACTTC
v_gene: TRBV6-2/TRBV6-3
d_gene: -
len: 12
abundance: -
j_gene: TRBJ2-7

CDR3aa: CASSLDRGGEQFF
CDR3nt: TGTGCCAGCAGCTTAGATCGGGGTGGTGAGCAGTTCTTC
v_gene: TRBV11-2
d_gene: -
len: 13
abundance: many
j_gene: TRBJ2-1

CDR3aa: CACSGSHEQFF
CDR3nt: TGTGCCTGTAGCGGGAGCCACGAGCAGTTCTTC
v_gene: TRBV30
d_gene: TRBD2
len: 11
abundance: -
j_gene: TRBJ2-1

CDR3aa: CASSQQGADGYTF
CDR3nt: TGTGCCAGCAGCCAACAGGGGGCTGATGGCTACACCTTC
v_gene: TRBV11-2
d_gene: TRBD1
len: 13
abundance: many
j_gene: TRBJ1-2

CDR3aa: CASSFTGGGEQFF
CDR3nt: TGCGCCAGCAGCTTCACAGGGGGCGGTGAGCAGTTCTTC
v_gene: TRBV5-1
d_gene: TRBD1
len: 13
abundance: few
j_gene: TRBJ2-1

CDR3aa: CASSVRGTYNSPLHF
CDR3nt: TGTGCCAGCAGCGTCCGGGGAACCTATAATTCACCCCTCCACTTT
v_gene: TRBV9
d_gene: -
len: 15
abundance: many
j_gene: TRBJ1-6

CDR3aa: CASSDPGGYGYTF
CDR3nt: TGTGCCAGCAGTGACCCGGGGGGCTATGGCTACACCTTC
v_gene: TRBV28
d_gene: -
len: 13
abundance: few
j_gene: TRBJ1-2

CDR3aa: CASSIIAGGVNEQFF
CDR3nt: TGTGCCAGTAGTATAATAGCGGGAGGCGTCAATGAGCAGTTCTTC
v_gene: TRBV19
d_gene: TRBD2
len: 15
abundance: few
j_gene: TRBJ2-1

CDR3aa: CASSYSRTGMTYGYTF
CDR3nt: TGTGCCAGCAGTTACTCTCGGACAGGGATGACCTATGGCTACACCTTC
v_gene: TRBV6-5
d_gene: TRBD1
len: 16
abundance: once
j_gene: TRBJ1-2

CDR3aa: CASSLVGEVYNEQFF
CDR3nt: TGCGCCAGCAGCTTGGTGGGGGAGGTCTACAATGAGCAGTTCTTC
v_gene: TRBV5-1
d_gene: -
len: 15
abundance: -
j_gene: TRBJ2-1

CDR3aa: CASMLAGLSTDTQYF
CDR3nt: TGTGCCAGCATGCTAGCGGGCCTCAGCACAGATACGCAGTATTTT
v_gene: TRBV2
d_gene: TRBD2
len: 15
abundance: -
j_gene: TRBJ2-3

CDR3aa: CASSIGTAYEQYF
CDR3nt: TGTGCCAGCAGTATCGGGACAGCCTACGAGCAGTACTTC
v_gene: TRBV27
d_gene: TRBD1
len: 13
abundance: many
j_gene: TRBJ2-7